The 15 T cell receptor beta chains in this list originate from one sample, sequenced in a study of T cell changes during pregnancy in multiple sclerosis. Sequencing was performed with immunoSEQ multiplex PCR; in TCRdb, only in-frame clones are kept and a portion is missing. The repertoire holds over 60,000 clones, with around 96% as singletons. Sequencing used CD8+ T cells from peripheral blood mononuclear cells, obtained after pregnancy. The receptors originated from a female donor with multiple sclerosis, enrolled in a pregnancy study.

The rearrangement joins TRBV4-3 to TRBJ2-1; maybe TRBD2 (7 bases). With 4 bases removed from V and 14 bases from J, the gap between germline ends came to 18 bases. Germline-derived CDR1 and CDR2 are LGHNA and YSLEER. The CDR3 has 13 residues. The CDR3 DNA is TGCGCCAGCAGCCCCGCGGGGGCGCGTTCAAAGTTCTTC. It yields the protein CASSPAGARSKFF.

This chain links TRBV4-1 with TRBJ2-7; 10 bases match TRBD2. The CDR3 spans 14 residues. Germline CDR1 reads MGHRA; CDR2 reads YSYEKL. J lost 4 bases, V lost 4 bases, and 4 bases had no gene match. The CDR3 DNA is TGCGCCAGCAGCCCTGGGACTAGCGTTTACGAGCAGTACTTC. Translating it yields CASSPGTSVYEQYF.

DNA of the CDR3: TGTGCCAGCAGTACCCGGGACAGTCTCAATCAGCCCCAGCATTTT. Translating it yields CASSTRDSLNQPQHF. The V and J genes are TRBV27 and TRBJ1-5; 7 bases are a match to TRBD1. With V trimmed by 5 bases and J by 3 bases, 7 bases remained unmatched. In germline, CDR1 is MNHEY, CDR2 SMNVEV (reference sequence). The CDR3 loop spans 15 amino acids.

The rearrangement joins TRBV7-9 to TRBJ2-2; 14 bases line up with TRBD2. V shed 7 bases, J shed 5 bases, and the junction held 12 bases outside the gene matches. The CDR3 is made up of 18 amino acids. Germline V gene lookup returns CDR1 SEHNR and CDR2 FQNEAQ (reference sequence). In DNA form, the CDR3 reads TGTGCCAGCATCCTCCTGGGACTAGCGGGAGAGAGAACCGGGGAGCTGTTTTTT. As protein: CASILLGLAGERTGELFF. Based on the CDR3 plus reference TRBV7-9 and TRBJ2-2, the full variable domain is DTGVSQNPRHKITKRGQNVTFRCDPISEHNRLYWYRQTLGQGPEFLTYFQNEAQLEKSRLLSDRFSAERPKGSFSTLEIQRTEQGDSAMYLCASILLGLAGERTGELFFGEGSRLTVL.

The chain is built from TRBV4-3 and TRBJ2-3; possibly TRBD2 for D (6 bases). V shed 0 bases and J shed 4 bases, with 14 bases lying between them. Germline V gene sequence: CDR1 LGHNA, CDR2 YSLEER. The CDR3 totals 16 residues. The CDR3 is CASSQDHGSGADTQYF. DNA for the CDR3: TGCGCCAGCAGCCAAGATCACGGGAGCGGTGCAGATACGCAGTATTTT.

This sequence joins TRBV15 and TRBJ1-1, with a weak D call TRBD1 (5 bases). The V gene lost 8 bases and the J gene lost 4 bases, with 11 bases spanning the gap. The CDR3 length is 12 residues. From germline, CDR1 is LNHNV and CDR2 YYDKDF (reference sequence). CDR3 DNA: TGTGCCACCCGGCGGGGGACCACTGAAGCTTTCTTT. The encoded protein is CATRRGTTEAFF.

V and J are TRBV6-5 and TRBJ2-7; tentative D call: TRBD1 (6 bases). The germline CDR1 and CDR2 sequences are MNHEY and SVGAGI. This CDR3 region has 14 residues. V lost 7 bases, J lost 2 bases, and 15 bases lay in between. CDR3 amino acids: CASKSVGATYEQYF. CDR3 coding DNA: TGTGCCAGCAAAAGCGTGGGGGCCACCTACGAGCAGTACTTC.

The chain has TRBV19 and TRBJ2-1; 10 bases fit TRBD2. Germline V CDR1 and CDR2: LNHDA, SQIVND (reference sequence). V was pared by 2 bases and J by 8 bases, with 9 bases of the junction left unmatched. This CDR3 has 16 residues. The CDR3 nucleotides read TGTGCCAGTAGTATACCTCCTAGCGGGAGAACCGATGAGCAGTTCTTC. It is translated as CASSIPPSGRTDEQFF.

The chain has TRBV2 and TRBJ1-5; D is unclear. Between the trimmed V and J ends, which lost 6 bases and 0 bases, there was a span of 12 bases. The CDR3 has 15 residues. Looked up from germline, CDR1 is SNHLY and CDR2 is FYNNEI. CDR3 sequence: CASRPTENSNQPQHF. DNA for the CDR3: TGTGCCAGCAGGCCAACAGAGAATAGCAATCAGCCCCAGCATTTT.

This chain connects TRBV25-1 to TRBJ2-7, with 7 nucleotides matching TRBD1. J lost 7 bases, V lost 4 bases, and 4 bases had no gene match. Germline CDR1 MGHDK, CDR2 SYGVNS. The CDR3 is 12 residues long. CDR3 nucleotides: TGTGCCAGCAGTGGACAGGGTAGGGAGCAGTACTTC. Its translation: CASSGQGREQYF.

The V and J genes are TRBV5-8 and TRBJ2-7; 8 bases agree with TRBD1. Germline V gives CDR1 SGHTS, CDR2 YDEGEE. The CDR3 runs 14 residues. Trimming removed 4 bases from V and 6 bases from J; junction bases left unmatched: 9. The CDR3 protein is CASSPGQGLSEQYF. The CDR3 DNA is TGTGCCAGCAGCCCCGGACAGGGCCTCTCCGAGCAGTACTTC.

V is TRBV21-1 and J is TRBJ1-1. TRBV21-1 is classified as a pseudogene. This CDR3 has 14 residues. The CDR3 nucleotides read TGTGCCAGCAGCAAAGGGGGAGGGAACACTGAAGCTTTCTTT. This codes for CASSKGGGNTEAFF.

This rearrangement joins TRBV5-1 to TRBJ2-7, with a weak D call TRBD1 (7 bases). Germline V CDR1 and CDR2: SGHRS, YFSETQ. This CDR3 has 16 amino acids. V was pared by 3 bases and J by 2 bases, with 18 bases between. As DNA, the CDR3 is TGCGCCAGCAGCTCAGCCGCCCGGGGGACAGCCTACGAGCAGTACTTC. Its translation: CASSSAARGTAYEQYF.

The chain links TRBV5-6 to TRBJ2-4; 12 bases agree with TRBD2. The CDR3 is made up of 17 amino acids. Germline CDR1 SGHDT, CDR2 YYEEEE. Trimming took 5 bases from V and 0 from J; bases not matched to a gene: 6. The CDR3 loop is CASRPGLAGLAKNIQYF. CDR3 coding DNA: TGTGCCAGCAGGCCGGGACTAGCGGGTCTAGCCAAAAACATTCAGTACTTC. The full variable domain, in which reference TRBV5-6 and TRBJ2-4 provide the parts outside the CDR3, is DAGVTQSPTHLIKTRGQQVTLRCSPKSGHDTVSWYQQALGQGPQFIFQYYEEEERQRGNFPDRFSGHQFPNYSSELNVNALLLGDSALYLCASRPGLAGLAKNIQYFGAGTRLSVL.

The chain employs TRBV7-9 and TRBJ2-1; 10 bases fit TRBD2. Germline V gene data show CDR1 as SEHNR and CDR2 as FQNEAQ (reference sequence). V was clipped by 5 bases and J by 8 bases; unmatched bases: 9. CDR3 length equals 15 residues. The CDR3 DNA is TGTGCCAGCAGCGCTTCAGCTAGCGGGAGCCATGAGCAGTTCTTC. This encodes CASSASASGSHEQFF.